One sample yielded the 31 T cell receptor beta chains listed below, sequenced in a study of T-cell memory formation after mild COVID-19. TCRdb reanalysed the 5' RACE reads using MiXCR and keeps one entry per CDR3 protein. The data contain approximately 270,000 distinct CDR3 sequences, roughly 17% of them seen just once; the ten biggest clones take up approximately 23%. The material sequenced was PBMCs or a T cell subset sorted from them (not recorded which). The receptor set was obtained from a man in his late teens or twenties who had mild COVID-19 (a few samples of this study predate the infection). Cell type and time point are not known.

J is TRBJ2-5 and V is TRBV20-1; D uncertain. The V end was cut by 6 bases, the J end by 4 bases, with 12 bases between. CDR1 is DFQATT, CDR2 SNEGSKA, per germline (reference sequence). The length of the CDR3 is 12 residues. CDR3 region: CSAARTRETQYF. The CDR3 DNA sequence: TGCAGTGCCGCCCGGACCCGAGAGACCCAGTACTTC.

The chain uses TRBV20-1 and TRBJ1-2, with D unclear. Trimming stripped 6 bases from V and 4 bases from J, with 15 bases between. The CDR3 has 13 amino acids. Germline V lookup: CDR1 DFQATT, CDR2 SNEGSKA (reference sequence). CDR3 nucleotides: TGCAGTGCAAAGAGCGGGTTAGGCTATGGCTACACCTTC. Its protein product is CSAKSGLGYGYTF.

This clonotype has a handful of counts. The chain joins TRBV12-3 or TRBV12-4 to TRBJ1-5, with D unclear. V was trimmed by 2 bases and J by 6 bases, leaving 8 bases between them. The CDR3 is 13 residues long. CDR3 bases: TGTGCCAGCAGTTTACTGCGAAGTCAGCCCCAGCATTTT. Its protein product is CASSLLRSQPQHF.

V usage is TRBV20-1 and J usage is TRBJ2-3; TRBD2 agrees at 9 bases. The CDR3 has 16 residues. Germline loops: CDR1 DFQATT, CDR2 SNEGSKA (reference sequence). With V trimmed by 5 bases and J by 4 bases, 13 bases remained unmatched. The CDR3 DNA reads as TGCAGTGCTGCGAAGCAGGGTAGCGGGGGTCCAGATACGCAGTATTTT. This codes for CSAAKQGSGGPDTQYF.

This clonotype came up a few times. The chain carries TRBV6-5 and TRBJ2-7; possibly TRBD1 or TRBD2 for D (5 bases each). Per the germline V gene, CDR1 is MNHEY and CDR2 is SVGAGI. The germline V and J ends were trimmed by 0 bases and 4 bases, with 10 bases remaining between them. CDR3 length: 14 amino acids. The CDR3 here is CASSYSGREYEQYF. Here the CDR3 DNA reads TGTGCCAGCAGTTACTCGGGCAGGGAGTACGAGCAGTACTTC.

The chain couples TRBV2 to TRBJ2-5; 10 bases are a match to TRBD2. Germline V gene data show CDR1 as SNHLY and CDR2 as FYNNEI. Losses at the gene ends were 8 bases for V and 1 base for J; bases not matched to a gene: 10. The CDR3 contains 16 residues. The CDR3 loop is CASGLMLAGVQETQYF. CDR3 coding DNA: TGTGCCAGCGGGCTGATGCTAGCGGGGGTCCAAGAGACCCAGTACTTC.

In its sample, this clonotype was seen a few times. V usage is TRBV20-1 and J usage is TRBJ2-3, with 8 bases identical to TRBD2. The CDR3 extends over 13 amino acids. J lost 2 bases, V lost 5 bases, and 3 bases had no gene match. Looked up from germline, CDR1 is DFQATT and CDR2 is SNEGSKA (reference sequence). The CDR3 is CSARGLATDTQYF. DNA of the CDR3: TGCAGTGCTCGTGGACTAGCCACAGATACGCAGTATTTT.

The V call is TRBV20-1, the J call TRBJ1-5; D not resolved. Trimming removed 6 bases from V and 2 bases from J, with 17 bases in between. The CDR3 is 15 residues long. Per germline, CDR1 DFQATT and CDR2 SNEGSKA (reference sequence). The CDR3 DNA reads as TGCAGTGCCAAAGATCCACAGAGCGGCAATCAGCCCCAGCATTTT. This translates into CSAKDPQSGNQPQHF.

CDR3: CASSLAGAGYNEQFF. The CDR3 coding sequence is TGTGCCAGCAGCTTAGCGGGGGCCGGCTACAATGAGCAGTTCTTC. V and J are TRBV11-2 and TRBJ2-1; perhaps D is TRBD1 or TRBD2 (6 bases each). Germline V CDR1 and CDR2: SGHAT, FQNNGV. V lost 1 base to trimming and J lost 3 bases, with 10 bases between them. This CDR3 spans 15 amino acids. Filled out from reference TRBV11-2 and TRBJ2-1, the complete variable domain reads EAGVAQSPRYKIIEKRQSVAFWCNPISGHATLYWYQQILGQGPKLLIQFQNNGVVDDSQLPKDRFSAERLKGVDSTLKIQPAKLEDSAVYLCASSLAGAGYNEQFFGPGTRLTVL.

V and J are TRBV12-3 or TRBV12-4 and TRBJ2-3; D is perhaps TRBD1 (6 bases). Trimming pared 6 bases from V and 8 bases from J, leaving 15 bases between. The CDR3 length is 13 residues. The CDR3 sequence is CASRAQGGGTQYF. The CDR3 nucleotides are TGTGCCAGCAGAGCCCAAGGGGGTGGTACGCAGTATTTT.

Only a few counts were recorded for this clonotype. The chain recombines TRBV9 with TRBJ2-3, with 9 positions matching TRBD1. Germline values: CDR1 SGDLS, CDR2 YYNGEE. V trimming: 7 bases; J trimming: 3 bases; junction bases outside the gene matches: 6. The CDR3 extends over 14 amino acids. The DNA of the CDR3 is TGTGCCAGCCGGCGGGACAGGGATACAGATACGCAGTATTTT. It specifies CASRRDRDTDTQYF.

This clonotype has a handful of counts. An end of the junction differs from the germline gene, which may be a read error. The genes are TRBV7-7 and TRBJ2-5, with D possibly being TRBD2 (7 bases). This CDR3 is built from 15 residues. Germline V lookup: CDR1 SSHAT, CDR2 FNYEAQ (reference sequence). CDR3 region: CASSYHGGPGETQYF. The CDR3, as DNA: TGTGCTAGCAGCTACCACGGGGGGCCGGGAGAGACCCAGTACTTC.

In its sample, this clonotype was seen a few times. The chain uses TRBV6-2 or TRBV6-3 and TRBJ2-3, with D possibly TRBD1 on 5 matching bases. Between the trimmed V and J ends, which lost 2 bases and 5 bases, there was a span of 8 bases. The CDR3 loop spans 13 amino acids. Germline V gene data show CDR1 as MNHEY and CDR2 as SVGEGT. The CDR3 here is CASSYRGGDTQYF. The CDR3 nucleotides are TGTGCCAGCAGTTACAGGGGTGGAGATACGCAGTATTTT.

There are a few counts of this clonotype. This rearrangement joins TRBV11-1 to TRBJ1-2, with no clear D. This CDR3 is built from 15 residues. Trimming took 5 bases from V and 4 from J, leaving 17 bases between them. In germline, CDR1 is SGHAT, CDR2 FQDESV (reference sequence). CDR3: CASSPTNTVIYGYTF. The CDR3 DNA is TGTGCCAGCAGCCCTACGAATACAGTGATCTATGGCTACACCTTC.

The table lists this clonotype with many counts. The chain joins TRBV5-6 to TRBJ2-1; a possible D gene is TRBD1 (7 bases). This CDR3 contains 14 residues. V lost 5 bases to trimming and J lost 4 bases, with 13 bases between them. CDR1 and CDR2 from the germline V gene are SGHDT and YYEEEE. The chain's CDR3 is CASRPGGLYNEQFF. DNA for the CDR3: TGTGCCAGCAGACCAGGGGGGTTGTACAATGAGCAGTTCTTC. The entire variable domain, with the rest obtained from reference TRBV5-6 and TRBJ2-1, is as follows: DAGVTQSPTHLIKTRGQQVTLRCSPKSGHDTVSWYQQALGQGPQFIFQYYEEEERQRGNFPDRFSGHQFPNYSSELNVNALLLGDSALYLCASRPGGLYNEQFFGPGTRLTVL.

This chain connects TRBV5-4 to TRBJ1-2, with D possibly being TRBD1 (5 bases). Trimming removed 3 bases at V and 8 bases at J, with 14 bases between. There are 13 residues in the CDR3. Germline V gives CDR1 SGHNT, CDR2 YYREEE (reference sequence). The CDR3 sequence: CASSYGGNRGYTF. The CDR3 DNA reads TGTGCCAGCAGCTATGGGGGGAATCGAGGCTACACCTTC.

The table lists this clonotype with many counts. The chain couples TRBV7-2 to TRBJ2-1, with TRBD2 matching over 11 bases. After removal of 5 bases from V and 0 bases from J, the junction contained 12 bases not matched to a gene. This CDR3 is 19 amino acids long. The V gene's germline CDR1 is SGHTA and CDR2 FQGNSA. CDR3 bases: TGTGCCAGCAGCACTCCTAGCGGGGGGCAACCCTACTCCTACAATGAGCAGTTCTTC. Translation gives CASSTPSGGQPYSYNEQFF.

A few counts support this clonotype. This chain links TRBV10-3 with TRBJ1-2, with 7 nucleotides matching TRBD1. There are 16 residues in the CDR3. Trimming cost V 7 bases and J 0 bases; bases outside gene matches: 11. Germline loops: CDR1 ENHRY, CDR2 SYGVKD. CDR3 nucleotides: TGTGCCATCACCTCGCTAGGACAGGACCCTAACTATGGCTACACCTTC. This sequence encodes CAITSLGQDPNYGYTF.

CDR3 in amino acids: CASSQDRSYNEQFF. The DNA for the CDR3 is TGCGCCAGCAGCCAAGATAGGTCTTACAATGAGCAGTTCTTC. This chain connects TRBV4-3 to TRBJ2-1; D ambiguous. Germline lookup yields CDR1 LGHNA and CDR2 YSLEER. The CDR3 is made up of 14 amino acids. V was pared by 0 bases and J by 4 bases, with 7 bases between.

This sequence joins TRBV5-1 and TRBJ1-1, with D possibly TRBD1 on 6 matching bases. CDR1 SGHRS and CDR2 YFSETQ come from the germline V gene. V gave up 6 bases and J gave up 1 base, with 7 bases separating them. The CDR3 contains 12 residues. CDR3 bases: TGCGCCAGCAAGGACAGGAACACTGAAGCTTTCTTT. Amino acid sequence: CASKDRNTEAFF.

This clonotype was recorded a few times. V gene TRBV11-2 combines with J gene TRBJ1-1, with a tentative D call TRBD1 (6 bases). Trimming left V 7 bases short and J 1 base short, with 19 bases between. This CDR3 spans 16 amino acids. The germline V gene has CDR1 SGHAT and CDR2 FQNNGV. As DNA, the CDR3 is TGTGCCAGCACCACGTCTCCGGGACACCAGAACACTGAAGCTTTCTTT. The encoded protein is CASTTSPGHQNTEAFF.

This clonotype was counted at least ten times. This chain links TRBV6-6 with TRBJ2-7, with D hard to call. Trimming stripped 5 bases from V and 7 bases from J, with 15 bases between. This CDR3 contains 13 residues. Germline CDR1 MNHNY, CDR2 SVGAGI (reference sequence). CDR3 sequence: CASSLTYQGEQYF. CDR3 DNA: TGTGCCAGCAGTCTGACGTATCAAGGGGAGCAGTACTTC.

This sequence joins TRBV5-6 and TRBJ2-7; tentatively, D is TRBD2 (6 bases). The CDR3 is 13 residues long. CDR1 and CDR2 (germline): SGHDT, YYEEEE. The CDR3 spells CASSGTPRGDTSV. DNA for the CDR3: TGTGCCAGCAGCGGGACTCCCCGGGGCGATACGTCCGTC.

There are a few counts of this clonotype. The V call is TRBV7-9, the J call TRBJ1-1; D not resolved. This CDR3 contains 12 residues. Germline CDR1 reads SEHNR; CDR2 reads FQNEAQ (reference sequence). Trimming shortened V by 2 bases and J by 5 bases, and 6 bases separated the two germline ends. This CDR3 reads CASSLSLTEAFF. CDR3 coding DNA: TGTGCCAGCAGCTTATCTCTGACTGAAGCTTTCTTT.

CDR3 nucleotides: TGCGCCAGCAGCCAAGTGGTCGGGGGCACAGATACGCAGTATTTT. Its protein is CASSQVVGGTDTQYF. The V and J genes are TRBV4-1 and TRBJ2-3, with a weak D call TRBD2 (5 bases). Trimming cost V 1 base and J 1 base, with 9 bases left between them. CDR1 MGHRA and CDR2 YSYEKL come from the germline V gene. The CDR3 is 15 amino acids.

This clonotype has more than one count but fewer than ten. The V and J genes are TRBV12-3 or TRBV12-4 and TRBJ2-3; 9 bases line up with TRBD2. Losses at the gene ends were 4 bases for V and 7 bases for J; bases not matched to a gene: 9. The CDR3 covers 15 residues. CDR3 coding DNA: TGTGCCAGCAGTTGGGCGGGGGGGTTCATGAATACGCAGTATTTT. This sequence encodes CASSWAGGFMNTQYF.

The V gene is TRBV9, the J gene TRBJ2-1; D not certain. The germline CDR1 and CDR2 sequences are SGDLS and YYNGEE. V was shortened by 0 bases and J by 9 bases, with 4 bases between the two germline ends. The CDR3 contains 11 residues. CDR3 amino acids: CASSVGGEQFF. In DNA form, the CDR3 reads TGTGCCAGCAGCGTAGGGGGTGAGCAGTTCTTC.

This clonotype was recorded a few times. The chain has TRBV2 and TRBJ2-1, with TRBD2 as a possible D gene (6 bases). The CDR3 is made up of 12 amino acids. Germline loops: CDR1 SNHLY, CDR2 FYNNEI. Deletions cut 4 bases from V and 9 bases from J, with 10 bases between. CDR3 amino acids: CASSAQGGEQFF. CDR3 nucleotides: TGTGCCAGCAGTGCCCAGGGAGGTGAGCAGTTCTTC.

This clonotype was seen at least ten times. The V gene is TRBV29-1, the J gene TRBJ2-5, with 7 bases that match TRBD1. Germline CDR1 reads SQVTM; CDR2 reads ANQGSEA. V shed 6 bases and J 1 base; nucleotides not matched to a gene: 5. The CDR3 is 13 amino acids. This chain's CDR3 is CSVTGIVQETQYF. CDR3 coding DNA: TGCAGCGTGACAGGGATTGTCCAAGAGACCCAGTACTTC. The complete variable domain, with remaining parts taken from reference TRBV29-1 and TRBJ2-5, reads SAVISQKPSRDICQRGTSLTIQCQVDSQVTMMFWYRQQPGQSLTLIATANQGSEATYESGFVIDKFPISRPNLTFSTLTVSNMSPEDSSIYLCSVTGIVQETQYFGPGTRLLVL.

The chain combines TRBV23-1 with TRBJ2-3; D remains unclear. TRBV23-1 belongs to the ORF category, with a function that is uncertain. V was cut by 2 bases and J by 9 bases, with 9 bases left in between. This CDR3 has 12 amino acids. The CDR3, as DNA: TGCGCCAGCAGTCAAACAGAGATGACGCAGTATTTT. Its translation: CASSQTEMTQYF.

This clonotype appeared a few times. The chain carries TRBV7-2 and TRBJ2-3; 12 positions match TRBD2. Losses at the gene ends were 3 bases for V and 4 bases for J; bases not matched to a gene: 5. The germline V gene encodes CDR1 SGHTA and CDR2 FQGNSA. This CDR3 region has 16 residues. CDR3 protein: CASSLFASGGADTQYF. The CDR3 region has the DNA TGTGCCAGCAGCTTGTTTGCTAGCGGGGGGGCAGATACGCAGTATTTT.